This T cell receptor beta chain was identified during a study of blood T cell repertoires in COVID-19. Study at large: Some COVID-19 samples were acute and others convalescent; all came from the United States, Italy and Spain. T cells, B-cell-depleted T cells, or PBMCs provided the cDNA or gDNA that served as material.

V was pared by 2 bases and J by 0 bases, with 14 bases between. Per germline, CDR1 SGHVS and CDR2 FQNEAQ. CDR3 length equals 16 residues. Authors' methods: For nucleated cells, counts were estimated from reference gene primer amplification. Clones were read by immunoSEQ multiplex PCR, and TCRdb kept only the in-frame ones, dropping some. V, J and clone size are those of that table, while D and trimming were read from the DNA. The data hold fewer than 250,000 clones, with 75% to 90% observed a single time. This chain uses TRBV7-8 with TRBJ2-7; a possible D gene is TRBD1 (5 bases). The receptor was isolated from a man aged 60 to 69 who had recovered from COVID-19. Sequenced: peripheral blood. The CDR3 protein is CASSLREGVSSYEQYF. Written as DNA, the CDR3 is TGTGCCAGCAGCTTACGTGAAGGGGTGAGCTCCTACGAGCAGTACTTC. Drawing the rest from reference TRBV7-8 and TRBJ2-7, the complete variable domain is GAGVSQSPRYKVAKRGQDVALRCDPISGHVSLFWYQQALGQGPEFLTYFQNEAQLDKSGLPSDRFFAERPEGSVSTLKIQRTQQEDSAVYLCASSLREGVSSYEQYFGPGTRLTVT.